This TCR beta chain was retrieved from a study of blood T cell repertoires in COVID-19. In the study overall: Sources were T cells, B-cell-depleted T cells, or PBMCs; the material itself was cDNA or gDNA.

In the original analysis: Nucleated cell number was recorded as an estimate derived from reference gene primer amplification. The method was immunoSEQ multiplex PCR; TCRdb's version includes in-frame clones alone and lacks a portion of them. V and J calls and clone size are copied from that table; D and trimming were computed from the DNA. The repertoire holds 200,000 to 250,000 clones, with about 90% as singletons. The participants were between roughly 18 and 100 years old and came from roughly 24 US areas. Categorization into cohorts depended on clinical history that participants reported. CDR3 size: 13 residues. Deletions cut 6 bases from V and 5 bases from J, with 13 bases between. Germline CDR1 reads SGHNT; CDR2 reads YENEEA.

Sequenced sample: PBMCs or T cells enriched from blood (not recorded which). The TCR sequence derives from a young man who had been exposed to COVID-19. J is TRBJ2-5 and V is TRBV11-3; maybe TRBD2 (6 bases). The CDR3 sequence: CASRERAGETQYF. The CDR3 coding sequence is TGTGCCAGCAGGGAGAGGGCGGGGGAGACCCAGTACTTC.